The 25 T cell receptor beta chains in this list originate from one sample, sequenced in a study of tumor and adjacent non-tumor tissue in lung cancer. The template was RNA from unsorted bulk tissue. TCRbeta libraries were built with three rounds of nested PCR, modified from ARM-PCR. TCRdb re-called the multiplex PCR reads through MiXCR, storing one row per CDR3 protein. The data contain more than 120,000 distinct CDR3 sequences, approximately 70% of them singletons. The sequenced material came from lung tumor tissue. Receptor source: a man in his 60s with small cell lung cancer.

The chain has TRBV6-5 and TRBJ2-7, with D perhaps TRBD1 or TRBD2 (7 bases each). Germline assignment: CDR1 MNHEY and CDR2 SVGAGI. The CDR3 extends over 15 amino acids. The chain's CDR3 is CTSRGGLGPGYEQYV. CDR3 nucleotide sequence: TGTACCAGCAGGGGGGGGCTAGGGCCAGGCTACGAACAGTACGTC.

The chain links TRBV29-1 to TRBJ2-7; 10 bases are a match to TRBD2. After removal of 2 bases from V and 10 bases from J, the junction contained 14 bases not matched to a gene. Per germline, CDR1 SQVTM and CDR2 ANQGSEA. The CDR3 contains 15 residues. The chain's CDR3 is CSVERLAGGNGDQYF. The CDR3 coding sequence is TGCAGCGTTGAACGGTTAGCGGGAGGAAACGGGGATCAGTACTTC.

V gene TRBV29-1 combines with J gene TRBJ2-2; 7 positions agree with TRBD1. This CDR3 comprises 16 residues. The germline CDR1 and CDR2 sequences are SQVTM and ANQGSEA. With 6 bases clipped from V and 5 bases from J, the junction kept 15 bases outside the gene matches. In DNA form, the CDR3 reads TGCAGCGTCCCCAGAAGGGGGCGTCGTGGGACCGGGGAGCTGTTTTTT. Translating gives CSVPRRGRRGTGELFF.

A note on this clonotype: Since a much larger clone is just one base distant, this may be a read error. The chain links TRBV10-2 to TRBJ2-3; 12 positions agree with TRBD2. The CDR3 sequence is 16 residues long. Germline loops: CDR1 WSHSY, CDR2 SAAADI. The CDR3 protein is CASRADGLAGTDTHYF. The CDR3 DNA sequence: TGCGCCAGCAGGGCCGACGGACTAGCGGGAACAGATACGCACTATTTT.

For this clonotype: A much larger clone lies a single base off, so this may be a read error. The chain carries TRBV13 and TRBJ1-3; D is perhaps TRBD1 (5 bases). Germline V lookup: CDR1 PRHDT, CDR2 FYEKMQ (reference sequence). The CDR3 loop spans 16 amino acids. The V gene lost 4 bases and the J gene lost 6 bases, with 19 bases spanning the gap. The CDR3 coding sequence is TGTGCCAGCAGCTCTCGGACACCCGCTCTTGTAAACACCATATATTTT. Its protein is CASSSRTPALVNTIYF.

By its share, this clonotype is medium-sized. The chain employs TRBV11-2 and TRBJ1-4, with unresolved D. In germline, CDR1 is SGHAT, CDR2 FQNNGV. The CDR3 has 14 amino acids. Trimming removed 1 base from V and 7 bases from J, with 10 bases in between. The CDR3 nucleotides read TGTGCCAGCAGCTTAGCGGCAGGCCTTGAAAAACTGTTTTTT. It codes for CASSLAAGLEKLFF.

This clonotype was seen a handful of times. Being one base from a much bigger clone, this may be a read error. The rearrangement uses TRBV6-1 and TRBJ2-2; D gene unclear. The V and J ends lost 10 bases and 6 bases respectively, with 12 bases between them. The CDR3 runs 12 residues. The germline gives CDR1 MNHNS, CDR2 SASEGT. CDR3 sequence reads: CANTKVSGELFF. CDR3 bases: TGTGCCAACACTAAGGTTTCCGGGGAGCTGTTTTTT.

A note on this clonotype: In this CDR3 the conserved last residue, phenylalanine or tryptophan, is missing, so a read error is likely. The gene calls are TRBV7-9 and TRBJ1-5; a possible D gene is TRBD1 (5 bases). Germline loops: CDR1 SEHNR, CDR2 FQNEAQ (reference sequence). This CDR3 is 15 amino acids long. V shed 5 bases and J shed 11 bases, with 22 bases lying between them. DNA for the CDR3: TGTGCCAGCAGCACCGGGACGGAACTCGCGCAGACCCAGCATCTT. As protein: CASSTGTELAQTQHL.

In its sample, this clonotype ranks as medium-sized (0.01 to 0.1%). This chain uses TRBV11-2 with TRBJ2-1; D might be TRBD1 or TRBD2, each matching 5 bases. The CDR3 runs to 15 residues. Per germline, CDR1 SGHAT and CDR2 FQNNGV. V lost 3 bases and J 5 bases, leaving 14 bases between the germline ends. The CDR3, as DNA: TGTGCCAGCAGCTTTAGTACGGGACGAAACAATGAGCAGTTCTTC. Translating it yields CASSFSTGRNNEQFF.

This clonotype was counted a single time. Just one base apart from a much larger clone, this may be a read error. This chain connects TRBV20-1 to TRBJ2-5; D remains unclear. The CDR3 sequence is 12 residues long. CDR1 is DFQATT, CDR2 SNEGSKA, per germline (reference sequence). V was trimmed by 3 bases and J by 1 base, leaving 6 bases between them. The CDR3 here is CSASSSQETQYF. In DNA form, the CDR3 reads TGCAGTGCTAGTTCCAGCCAAGAGACCCAGTACTTC.

Details on this clonotype: Relative to the germline gene, one junction end is altered; a read error may explain this. This rearrangement joins TRBV6-5 to TRBJ2-7; TRBD1 aligns across 8 bases. This CDR3 contains 13 residues. Germline lookup yields CDR1 MNHEY and CDR2 SVGAGI. DNA of the CDR3: TGTGCCTGCAGGAAGGGACAGGCCTACGAGCAGTACTTC. Translated: CACRKGQAYEQYF.

The chain couples TRBV6-1 to TRBJ2-7, with D tentatively TRBD1 (6 bases). The CDR3 has 14 amino acids. Trimming removed 2 bases from V and 13 bases from J, with 21 bases in between. Germline CDR1 MNHNS, CDR2 SASEGT. The CDR3 spells CASSEYVNRDGPYV. Here the CDR3 DNA reads TGTGCCAGCAGTGAATATGTGAACAGGGACGGACCCTACGTC.

This clonotype occurred once. A much larger clone differs by one base, so this may be a read error. The genes are TRBV4-1 and TRBJ2-7; 8 positions match TRBD1. The junction had 8 bases not matched to a gene; V was cut back by 1 base and J by 0 bases. CDR1 and CDR2 (germline): MGHRA, YSYEKL. This CDR3 is built from 17 residues. The CDR3 region is CASSQVKVTGDSYEQYF. In DNA form, the CDR3 reads TGCGCCAGCAGCCAAGTGAAAGTGACAGGGGACTCCTACGAGCAGTACTTC.

This clonotype has a single count. At one boundary the junction diverges from the germline segment, which might be a read error. The chain links TRBV11-2 to TRBJ2-7; TRBD1 or TRBD2 may be the D gene (7 bases each). The CDR3 has 15 residues. The germline V gene has CDR1 SGHAT and CDR2 FQNNGV. The CDR3 bases are TGTGCCAGCAGCTTAACCGGTACAGGGGACTACGAGCAATACTTC. Residues: CASSLTGTGDYEQYF. Together with reference TRBV11-2 and TRBJ2-7, the CDR3 gives the full variable domain: EAGVAQSPRYKIIEKRQSVAFWCNPISGHATLYWYQQILGQGPKLLIQFQNNGVVDDSQLPKDRFSAERLKGVDSTLKIQPAKLEDSAVYLCASSLTGTGDYEQYFGPGTRLTVT.

CDR3 sequence (DNA): TGTGCCATCACACCCCCAGGGGCAGAAACCCTTCCCTCCTCCTATAATTCACCCCTCCACTTT. It codes for CAITPPGAETLPSSYNSPLHF. V gene TRBV28 combines with J gene TRBJ1-6, with D tentatively TRBD1 (6 bases). The CDR3 is made up of 21 amino acids. Germline-derived CDR1 and CDR2 are MDHEN and SYDVKM. V was pared by 10 bases and J by 0 bases, with 31 bases between.

This clonotype was observed a single time. Its ends do not fully match the called genes, so a read error is possible. The rearrangement joins TRBV20-1 to TRBJ2-3; 8 nucleotides agree with TRBD2. Germline CDR1 reads DFQATT; CDR2 reads SNEGSKA (reference sequence). The CDR3 has 16 amino acids. This CDR3 reads CSARDPPSGHTVTQYF. The CDR3 coding sequence is TGCAGTGCTAGAGATCCCCCTAGCGGGCACACAGTTACGCAGTATTTT.

Note on this clonotype: A clone one base away is much larger, so this may be a read error. V usage is TRBV6-2 or TRBV6-3 and J usage is TRBJ2-3; 9 bases match TRBD2. CDR3 length equals 13 residues. The V gene end was trimmed by 7 bases and the J gene end by 7 bases; junction bases not matched to a gene: 6. Germline CDR1 MNHEY, CDR2 SVGEGT. The CDR3 DNA reads TGTGCCAGCAAGGCGGGAGGGCCAAATACGCAGTATTTT. Translation gives CASKAGGPNTQYF.

This clonotype has a single count. The CDR3 does not end in the conserved phenylalanine or tryptophan, so this is likely a read error. The chain recombines TRBV7-8 with TRBJ1-1; 9 nucleotides align to TRBD1. The CDR3 extends over 14 amino acids. The germline V gene encodes CDR1 SGHVS and CDR2 FQNEAQ. After removal of 5 bases from V and 9 bases from J, the junction contained 10 bases not matched to a gene. CDR3 residues: CASSRGTGPDKAFS. The CDR3 DNA sequence: TGTGCCAGCAGCCGAGGGACAGGGCCGGATAAAGCTTTCTCT.

Turning to this clonotype: The junction and the germline gene differ at one end; a read error may be behind it. The chain links TRBV18 to TRBJ2-5; TRBD2 might be the D (5 bases). Germline assignment: CDR1 KGHSH and CDR2 LQKENI. The CDR3 loop spans 13 amino acids. The DNA for the CDR3 is TGTGCCAGCTCGCTGGTACTCGGGGAGACCCAGTGCTTC. Translation: CASSLVLGETQCF.

On this clonotype: This may be a read error, as it is one base from a much larger clone. J is TRBJ2-1 and V is TRBV20-1, with unresolved D. The CDR3 has 10 amino acids. Per the germline V gene, CDR1 is DFQATT and CDR2 is SNEGSKA (reference sequence). In nucleotides, the CDR3 is TGCAGTGCTTTTAAGGATGAGCATTTCTTC. Amino acid sequence: CSAFKDEHFF.

On this clonotype itself: Being one base from a much bigger clone, this may be a read error. The V and J genes are TRBV5-5 and TRBJ1-5, with D possibly TRBD1 on 6 matching bases. This CDR3 is 15 amino acids long. Trimming removed 0 bases from V and 5 bases from J, with 12 bases in between. Germline CDR1 and CDR2: SGHKS and YYEKEE (reference sequence). The CDR3 is CASSLEDSVDQPQHF. DNA of the CDR3: TGTGCCAGCAGCTTGGAGGACAGTGTTGATCAGCCCCAGCATTTT.

The chain has TRBV11-2 and TRBJ2-7, with TRBD2 as a possible D gene (6 bases). CDR1 is SGHAT, CDR2 FQNNGV, per germline. The CDR3 covers 15 residues. The germline V and J ends were trimmed by 7 bases and 4 bases, with 20 bases remaining between them. For the CDR3, the DNA is TGTGCCAGCAATGTGACTAGTAGGGAGTTTTACGAGCAGTACTTC. Amino acid sequence: CASNVTSREFYEQYF. Drawing the rest from reference TRBV11-2 and TRBJ2-7, the complete variable domain is EAGVAQSPRYKIIEKRQSVAFWCNPISGHATLYWYQQILGQGPKLLIQFQNNGVVDDSQLPKDRFSAERLKGVDSTLKIQPAKLEDSAVYLCASNVTSREFYEQYFGPGTRLTVT.

As regards this clonotype: Its ends do not fully match the called genes, so a read error is possible. This chain connects TRBV11-2 to TRBJ2-5; D is unresolved. The CDR3 covers 13 residues. Germline CDR1 and CDR2: SGHAT and FQNNGV. CDR3 DNA: TGTACCAGCAGCTTAGAGAGGCAAGAGACCCGGTACTTC. Its translation is CTSSLERQETRYF.

In the case of this clonotype: The junction departs from the called germline gene at one end, perhaps through a read error. The rearrangement uses TRBV7-9 and TRBJ2-1; TRBD2 matches at 11 bases. Germline V gives CDR1 SEHNR, CDR2 FQNEAQ (reference sequence). This CDR3 has 15 amino acids. CDR3 nucleotide sequence: TGTGTCAGCAGCCTGAGACTAGCGGGATACAATGAGCAGTTCTTC. Protein sequence: CVSSLRLAGYNEQFF.

This clonotype has just a few counts. This chain links TRBV7-9 with TRBJ1-1; TRBD1 might be the D (5 bases). Germline assignment: CDR1 SEHNR and CDR2 FQNEAQ (reference sequence). With 5 bases removed from V and 6 bases from J, the gap between germline ends came to 19 bases. The CDR3 contains 15 residues. CDR3 in amino acids: CASSRRDGPLPEAFF. The CDR3 DNA reads as TGTGCCAGCAGCCGCCGGGACGGGCCTCTACCTGAAGCTTTCTTT.